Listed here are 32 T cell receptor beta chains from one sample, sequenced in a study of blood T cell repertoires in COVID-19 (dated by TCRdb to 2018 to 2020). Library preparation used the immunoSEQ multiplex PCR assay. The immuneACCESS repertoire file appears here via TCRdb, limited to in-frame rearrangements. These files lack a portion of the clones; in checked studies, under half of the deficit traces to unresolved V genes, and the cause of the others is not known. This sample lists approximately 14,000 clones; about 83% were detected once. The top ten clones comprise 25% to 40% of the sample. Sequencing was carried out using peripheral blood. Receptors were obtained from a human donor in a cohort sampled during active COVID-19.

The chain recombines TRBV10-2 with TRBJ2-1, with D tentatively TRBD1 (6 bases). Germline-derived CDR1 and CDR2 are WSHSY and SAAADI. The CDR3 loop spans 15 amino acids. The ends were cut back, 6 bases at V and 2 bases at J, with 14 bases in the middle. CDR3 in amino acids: CASRLQGSPYNEQFF. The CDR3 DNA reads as TGCGCCAGCAGGCTACAGGGAAGCCCCTACAATGAGCAGTTCTTC.

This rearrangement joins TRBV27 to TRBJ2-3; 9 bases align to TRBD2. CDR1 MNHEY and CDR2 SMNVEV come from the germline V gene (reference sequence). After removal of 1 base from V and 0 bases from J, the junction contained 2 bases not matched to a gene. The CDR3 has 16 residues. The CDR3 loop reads CASSLFTSGSTDTQYF. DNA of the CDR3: TGTGCCAGCAGTTTATTCACTAGCGGGAGCACAGATACGCAGTATTTT.

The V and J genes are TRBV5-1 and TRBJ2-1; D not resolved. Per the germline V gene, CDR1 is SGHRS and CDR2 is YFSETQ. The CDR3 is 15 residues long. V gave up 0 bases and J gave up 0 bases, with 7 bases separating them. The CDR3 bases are TGCGCCAGCAGCTTGGCCCCGGGCTCCTACAATGAGCAGTTCTTC. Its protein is CASSLAPGSYNEQFF.

The CDR3 sequence: CASSQGRELAGYTDTQYF. As DNA, the CDR3 is TGTGCCAGCAGCCAAGGTCGTGAACTAGCGGGGTACACAGATACGCAGTATTTT. This chain links TRBV3-1 (or the pseudogene TRBV3-2) with TRBJ2-3; 10 bases agree with TRBD2. This CDR3 spans 18 amino acids. V shed 1 base, J shed 2 bases, and the junction held 9 bases outside the gene matches. The V gene's germline CDR1 is LGHDT and CDR2 YNNKEL (reference sequence).

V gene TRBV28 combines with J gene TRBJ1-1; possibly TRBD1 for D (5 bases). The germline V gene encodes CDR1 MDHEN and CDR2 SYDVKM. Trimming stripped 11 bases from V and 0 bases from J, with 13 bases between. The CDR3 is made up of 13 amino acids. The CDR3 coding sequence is TGTGCCGCGGACGGGGGTATGAACACTGAAGCTTTCTTT. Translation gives CAADGGMNTEAFF.

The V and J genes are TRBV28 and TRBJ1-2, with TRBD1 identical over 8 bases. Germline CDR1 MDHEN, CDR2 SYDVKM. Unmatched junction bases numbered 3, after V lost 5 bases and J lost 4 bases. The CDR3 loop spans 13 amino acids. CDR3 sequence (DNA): TGTGCCAGCAGTAAGACAGGGGTCTATGGCTACACCTTC. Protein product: CASSKTGVYGYTF.

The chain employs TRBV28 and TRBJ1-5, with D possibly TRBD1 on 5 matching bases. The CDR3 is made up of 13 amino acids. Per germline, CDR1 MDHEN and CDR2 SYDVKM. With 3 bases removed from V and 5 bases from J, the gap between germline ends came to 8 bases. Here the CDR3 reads CASSFGGDQPQHF. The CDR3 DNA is TGTGCCAGCAGTTTCGGGGGAGATCAGCCCCAGCATTTT. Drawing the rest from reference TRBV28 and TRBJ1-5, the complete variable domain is DVKVTQSSRYLVKRTGEKVFLECVQDMDHENMFWYRQDPGLGLRLIYFSYDVKMKEKGDIPEGYSVSREKKERFSLILESASTNQTSMYLCASSFGGDQPQHFGDGTRLSIL.

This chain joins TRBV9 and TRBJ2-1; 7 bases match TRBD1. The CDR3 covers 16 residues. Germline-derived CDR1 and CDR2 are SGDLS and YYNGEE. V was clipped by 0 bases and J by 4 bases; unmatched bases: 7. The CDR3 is CASSVVSGTEYNEQFF. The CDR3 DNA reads TGTGCCAGCAGCGTAGTGTCCGGGACAGAATACAATGAGCAGTTCTTC.

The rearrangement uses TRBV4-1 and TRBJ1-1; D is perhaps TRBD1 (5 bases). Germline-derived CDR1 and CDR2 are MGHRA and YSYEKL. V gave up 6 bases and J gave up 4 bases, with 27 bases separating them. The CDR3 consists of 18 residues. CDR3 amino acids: CASRQPVGAYGRPTEAFF. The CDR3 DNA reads TGCGCCAGCAGACAACCGGTTGGGGCATACGGACGGCCCACTGAAGCTTTCTTT.

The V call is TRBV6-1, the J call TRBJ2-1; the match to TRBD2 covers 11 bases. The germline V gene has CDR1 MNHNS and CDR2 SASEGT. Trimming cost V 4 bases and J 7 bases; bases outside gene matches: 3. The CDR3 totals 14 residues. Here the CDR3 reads CASSVAGGGNEQFF. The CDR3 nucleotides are TGTGCCAGCAGTGTAGCGGGAGGGGGTAATGAGCAGTTCTTC.

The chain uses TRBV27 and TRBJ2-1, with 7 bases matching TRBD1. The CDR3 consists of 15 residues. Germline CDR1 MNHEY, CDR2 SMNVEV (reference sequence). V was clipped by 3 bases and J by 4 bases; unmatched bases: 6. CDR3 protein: CASSFPWGQYNEQFF. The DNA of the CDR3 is TGTGCCAGCAGTTTCCCCTGGGGACAGTACAATGAGCAGTTCTTC.

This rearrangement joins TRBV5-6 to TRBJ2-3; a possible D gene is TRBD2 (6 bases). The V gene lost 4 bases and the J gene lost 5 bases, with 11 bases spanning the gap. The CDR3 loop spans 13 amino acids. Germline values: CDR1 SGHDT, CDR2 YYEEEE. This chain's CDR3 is CASSRGMVDTQYF. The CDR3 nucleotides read TGTGCCAGCAGCCGGGGGATGGTAGATACGCAGTATTTT. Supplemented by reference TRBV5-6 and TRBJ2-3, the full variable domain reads DAGVTQSPTHLIKTRGQQVTLRCSPKSGHDTVSWYQQALGQGPQFIFQYYEEEERQRGNFPDRFSGHQFPNYSSELNVNALLLGDSALYLCASSRGMVDTQYFGPGTRLTVL.

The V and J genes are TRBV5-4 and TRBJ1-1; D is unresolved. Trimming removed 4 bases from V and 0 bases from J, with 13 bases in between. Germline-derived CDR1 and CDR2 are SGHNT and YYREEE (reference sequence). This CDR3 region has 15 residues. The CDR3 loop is CASSLLPGVNTEAFF. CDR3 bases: TGTGCCAGCAGCCTATTACCGGGAGTGAACACTGAAGCTTTCTTT.

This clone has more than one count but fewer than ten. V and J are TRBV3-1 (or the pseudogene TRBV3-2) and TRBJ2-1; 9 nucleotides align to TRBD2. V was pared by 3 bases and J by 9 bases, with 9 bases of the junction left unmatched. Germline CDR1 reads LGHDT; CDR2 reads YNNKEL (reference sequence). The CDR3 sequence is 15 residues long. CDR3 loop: CASSQGRGRAAEQFF. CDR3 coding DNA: TGTGCCAGCAGCCAGGGGCGCGGGAGGGCCGCTGAGCAGTTCTTC.

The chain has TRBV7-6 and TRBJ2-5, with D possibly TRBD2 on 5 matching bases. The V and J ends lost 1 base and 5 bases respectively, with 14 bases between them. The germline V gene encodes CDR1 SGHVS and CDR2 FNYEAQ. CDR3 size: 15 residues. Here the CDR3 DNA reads TGTGCCAGCAGCTTAGGGTCTTGGGAGACGGAGACCCAGTACTTC. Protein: CASSLGSWETETQYF.

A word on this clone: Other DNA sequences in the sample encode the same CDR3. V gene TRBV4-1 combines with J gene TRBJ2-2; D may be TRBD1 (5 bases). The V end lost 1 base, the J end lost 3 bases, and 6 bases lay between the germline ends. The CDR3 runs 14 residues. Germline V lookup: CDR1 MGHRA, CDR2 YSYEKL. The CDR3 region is CASSQGRDTGELFF. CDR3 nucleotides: TGCGCCAGCAGCCAAGGCAGGGACACCGGGGAGCTGTTTTTT.

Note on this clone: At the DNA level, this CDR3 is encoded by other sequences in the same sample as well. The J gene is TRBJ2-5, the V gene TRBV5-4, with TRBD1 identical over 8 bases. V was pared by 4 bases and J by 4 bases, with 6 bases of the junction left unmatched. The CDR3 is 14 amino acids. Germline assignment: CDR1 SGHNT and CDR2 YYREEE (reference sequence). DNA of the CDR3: TGTGCCAGCAGCCGCCAGGGGGCTTTAGAGACCCAGTACTTC. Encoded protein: CASSRQGALETQYF.

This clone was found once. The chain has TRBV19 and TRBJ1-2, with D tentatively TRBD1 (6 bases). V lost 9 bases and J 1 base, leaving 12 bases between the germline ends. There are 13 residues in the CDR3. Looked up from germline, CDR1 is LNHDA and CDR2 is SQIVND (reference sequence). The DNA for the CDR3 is TGTGCCAGCAGCCGGGACAATAACTATGGCTACACCTTC. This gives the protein CASSRDNNYGYTF.

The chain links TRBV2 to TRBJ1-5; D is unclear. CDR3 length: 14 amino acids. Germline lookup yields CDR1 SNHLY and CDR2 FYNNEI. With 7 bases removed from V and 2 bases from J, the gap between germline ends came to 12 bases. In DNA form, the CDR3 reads TGTGCCAGCAAATCAGGCCTGGGCAATCAGCCCCAGCATTTT. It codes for CASKSGLGNQPQHF.

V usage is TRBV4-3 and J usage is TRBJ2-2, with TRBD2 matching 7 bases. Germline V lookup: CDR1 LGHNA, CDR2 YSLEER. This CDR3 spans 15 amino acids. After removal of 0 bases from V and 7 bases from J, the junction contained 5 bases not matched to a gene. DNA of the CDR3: TGCGCCAGCAGCCAAGAGGCGGGAGCAATCGGGGAGCTGTTTTTT. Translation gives CASSQEAGAIGELFF.

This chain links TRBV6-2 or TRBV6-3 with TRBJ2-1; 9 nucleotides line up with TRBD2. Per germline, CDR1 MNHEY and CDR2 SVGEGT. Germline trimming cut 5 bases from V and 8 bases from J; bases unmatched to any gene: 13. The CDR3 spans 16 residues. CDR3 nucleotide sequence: TGTGCCAGCAGTCCGGGGACTAGCTCACTCCAGGATGAGCAGTTCTTC. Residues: CASSPGTSSLQDEQFF.

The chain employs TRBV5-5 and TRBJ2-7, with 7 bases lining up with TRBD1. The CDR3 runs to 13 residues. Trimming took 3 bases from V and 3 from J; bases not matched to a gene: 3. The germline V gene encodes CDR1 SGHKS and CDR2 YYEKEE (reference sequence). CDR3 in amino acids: CASSSRDSYEQYF. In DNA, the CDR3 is TGTGCCAGCAGCTCCCGGGACAGCTACGAGCAGTACTTC.

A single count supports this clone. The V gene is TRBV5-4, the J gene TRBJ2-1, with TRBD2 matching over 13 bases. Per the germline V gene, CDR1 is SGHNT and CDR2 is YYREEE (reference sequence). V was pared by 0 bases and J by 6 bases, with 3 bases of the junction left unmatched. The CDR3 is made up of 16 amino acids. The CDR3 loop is CASSLGGLAGLNEQFF. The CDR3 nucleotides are TGTGCCAGCAGCTTGGGGGGACTAGCGGGACTCAATGAGCAGTTCTTC. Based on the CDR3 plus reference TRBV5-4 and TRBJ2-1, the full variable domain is ETGVTQSPTHLIKTRGQQVTLRCSSQSGHNTVSWYQQALGQGPQFIFQYYREEENGRGNFPPRFSGLQFPNYSSELNVNALELDDSALYLCASSLGGLAGLNEQFFGPGTRLTVL.

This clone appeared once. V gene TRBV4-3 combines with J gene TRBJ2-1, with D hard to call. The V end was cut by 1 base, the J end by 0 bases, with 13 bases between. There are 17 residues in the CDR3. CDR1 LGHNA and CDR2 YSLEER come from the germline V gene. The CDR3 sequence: CASSQGFAASSYNEQFF. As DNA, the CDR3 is TGCGCCAGCAGCCAAGGATTCGCGGCGAGCTCCTACAATGAGCAGTTCTTC.

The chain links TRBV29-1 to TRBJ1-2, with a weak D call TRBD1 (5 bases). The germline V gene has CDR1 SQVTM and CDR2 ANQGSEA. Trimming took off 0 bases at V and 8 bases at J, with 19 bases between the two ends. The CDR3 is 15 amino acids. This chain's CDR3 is CSVEDLGSPGQGYTF. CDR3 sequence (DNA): TGCAGCGTTGAAGATCTTGGGTCCCCAGGGCAGGGCTACACCTTC.

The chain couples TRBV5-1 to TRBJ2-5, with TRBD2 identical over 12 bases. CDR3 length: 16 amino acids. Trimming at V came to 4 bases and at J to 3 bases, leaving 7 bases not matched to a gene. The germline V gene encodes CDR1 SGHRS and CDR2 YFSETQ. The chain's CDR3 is CASSRTSGASEETQYF. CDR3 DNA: TGCGCCAGCAGCCGGACTAGCGGGGCTTCCGAAGAGACCCAGTACTTC.

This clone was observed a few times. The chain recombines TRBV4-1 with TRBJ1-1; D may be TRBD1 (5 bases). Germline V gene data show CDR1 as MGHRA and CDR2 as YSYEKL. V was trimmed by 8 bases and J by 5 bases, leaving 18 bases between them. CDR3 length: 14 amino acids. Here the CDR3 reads CASAGLPPGTEAFF. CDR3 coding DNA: TGCGCCAGCGCGGGACTCCCTCCGGGGACTGAAGCTTTCTTT.

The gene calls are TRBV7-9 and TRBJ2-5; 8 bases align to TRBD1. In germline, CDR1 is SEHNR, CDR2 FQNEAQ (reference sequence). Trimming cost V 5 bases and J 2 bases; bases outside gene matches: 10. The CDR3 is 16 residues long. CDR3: CASSPRTGLAQETQYF. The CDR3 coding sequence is TGTGCCAGCAGCCCACGGACAGGGTTGGCGCAAGAGACCCAGTACTTC.

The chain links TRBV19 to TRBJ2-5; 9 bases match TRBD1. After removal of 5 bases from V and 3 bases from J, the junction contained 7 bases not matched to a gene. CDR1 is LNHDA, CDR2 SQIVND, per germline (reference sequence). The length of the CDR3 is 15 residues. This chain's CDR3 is CASSETGGSKETQYF. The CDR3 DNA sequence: TGTGCCAGTAGTGAGACAGGGGGGTCTAAAGAGACCCAGTACTTC.

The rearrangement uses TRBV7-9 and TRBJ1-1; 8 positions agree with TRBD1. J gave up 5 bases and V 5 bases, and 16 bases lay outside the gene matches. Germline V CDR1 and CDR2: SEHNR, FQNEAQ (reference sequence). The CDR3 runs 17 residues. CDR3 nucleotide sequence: TGTGCCAGCAGCCTCAGACAGGGGAGAGGGGGTACGACTGAAGCTTTCTTT. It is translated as CASSLRQGRGGTTEAFF.

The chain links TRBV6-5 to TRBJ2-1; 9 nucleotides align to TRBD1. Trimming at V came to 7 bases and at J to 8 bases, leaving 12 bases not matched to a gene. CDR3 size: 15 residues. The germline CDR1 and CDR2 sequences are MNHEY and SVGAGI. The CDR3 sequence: CASTPGQGTLDEQFF. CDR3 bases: TGTGCCAGCACTCCGGGACAGGGTACCCTGGATGAGCAGTTCTTC.

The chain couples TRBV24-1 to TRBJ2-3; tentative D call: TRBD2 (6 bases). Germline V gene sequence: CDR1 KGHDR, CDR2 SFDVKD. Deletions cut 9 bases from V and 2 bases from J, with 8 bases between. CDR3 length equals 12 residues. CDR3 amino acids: CATGGNTDTQYF. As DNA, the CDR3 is TGTGCCACCGGGGGGAACACAGATACGCAGTATTTT.